Below, 24 T cell receptor beta chains from the same sample are listed, as sequenced in a study of shared clonotypes between healthy human individuals. Naivety among CD8 cells was defined by CD45RO negativity and positive CCR7 selection, thereby excluding terminally differentiated effector memory CD45RA+ cells. TCRdb's table, derived via immunoSEQ multiplex PCR, lists solely in-frame clones and lacks some. The data contain some 580,000 clones, roughly 98% of them singletons. Sequenced sample: naive CD8+ T cells sorted from blood. The receptors here all came from a young man in good health.

The V and J genes are TRBV6-5 and TRBJ1-2, with D perhaps matching TRBD1 (5 bases). The CDR3 covers 14 residues. Germline V gives CDR1 MNHEY, CDR2 SVGAGI. V was pared by 8 bases and J by 4 bases, with 17 bases between. CDR3 sequence reads: CASAGGASIYGYTF. The CDR3 DNA is TGTGCCAGCGCCGGGGGAGCGTCGATCTATGGCTACACCTTC.

J is TRBJ2-1 and V is TRBV27; 9 bases are a match to TRBD2. The CDR3 length is 16 residues. V lost 2 bases to trimming and J lost 3 bases; unmatched junction nucleotides: 5. In germline, CDR1 is MNHEY, CDR2 SMNVEV (reference sequence). The CDR3 loop reads CASSLNSGSRYNEQFF. CDR3 in DNA: TGTGCCAGCAGTTTAAATAGCGGGAGCCGCTACAATGAGCAGTTCTTC.

The chain combines TRBV5-6 with TRBJ2-1, with 8 bases identical to TRBD2. V shed 3 bases, J shed 9 bases, and the junction held 8 bases outside the gene matches. CDR1 is SGHDT and CDR2 is YYEEEE in the germline V gene. This CDR3 contains 14 residues. In nucleotides, the CDR3 is TGTGCCAGCAGCTCAATGGGACTAGTAAGTGAGCAGTTCTTC. As protein: CASSSMGLVSEQFF.

This clone has a single count. The chain is built from TRBV19 and TRBJ2-1; 7 nucleotides line up with TRBD2. After removal of 1 base from V and 4 bases from J, the junction contained 4 bases not matched to a gene. The germline V gene has CDR1 LNHDA and CDR2 SQIVND (reference sequence). This CDR3 has 15 residues. This CDR3 reads CASSIGASGYNEQFF. The CDR3 DNA follows: TGTGCCAGTAGTATAGGGGCTAGCGGATACAATGAGCAGTTCTTC.

The CDR3 loop is CATKVSNLEKLFF. The CDR3 nucleotides read TGTGCCACCAAAGTGTCGAATTTAGAAAAACTGTTTTTT. The chain joins TRBV15 to TRBJ1-4; D is unclear. The V gene's germline CDR1 is LNHNV and CDR2 YYDKDF (reference sequence). CDR3 size: 13 residues. V gave up 7 bases and J gave up 8 bases, with 14 bases separating them.

The CDR3 loop is CASSGTGGADTQYF. The CDR3 nucleotides read TGTGCCAGCAGCGGGACAGGGGGCGCAGATACGCAGTATTTT. The chain employs TRBV27 and TRBJ2-3; 12 nucleotides align to TRBD1. This CDR3 comprises 14 residues. V lost 6 bases, J lost 4 bases, and 2 bases stayed unmatched. Germline assignment: CDR1 MNHEY and CDR2 SMNVEV (reference sequence).

The chain carries TRBV4-1 and TRBJ2-3, with D maybe TRBD1 (6 bases). V shed 2 bases and J shed 4 bases, with 10 bases lying between them. The CDR3 is 14 residues long. In germline, CDR1 is MGHRA, CDR2 YSYEKL. Here the CDR3 DNA reads TGCGCCAGCAGCCAACAACAGGGTTCAGATACGCAGTATTTT. Translating gives CASSQQQGSDTQYF.

This chain joins TRBV2 and TRBJ2-7; unclear D gene. Trimming stripped 6 bases from V and 4 bases from J, with 4 bases between. There are 10 residues in the CDR3. CDR1 SNHLY and CDR2 FYNNEI come from the germline V gene. Written as DNA, the CDR3 is TGTGCCAGCAGCCAGTACGAGCAGTACTTC. Translated, it gives CASSQYEQYF.

This chain connects TRBV27 to TRBJ2-7; TRBD2 agrees at 9 bases. The CDR3 totals 17 residues. V was clipped by 2 bases and J by 3 bases; unmatched bases: 11. Per the germline V gene, CDR1 is MNHEY and CDR2 is SMNVEV (reference sequence). The CDR3 region is CASSLRLSSGNFYEQYF. The CDR3, as DNA: TGTGCCAGCAGTTTAAGATTGTCTAGCGGGAATTTCTACGAGCAGTACTTC.

The chain joins TRBV5-4 to TRBJ2-5; the D gene could be TRBD1 or TRBD2 (5 bases each). The V gene lost 4 bases and the J gene lost 1 base, with 11 bases spanning the gap. Germline CDR1 reads SGHNT; CDR2 reads YYREEE (reference sequence). This CDR3 spans 14 amino acids. CDR3 loop: CASSPGRSQETQYF. The CDR3 DNA sequence: TGTGCCAGCAGCCCGGGACGGTCCCAAGAGACCCAGTACTTC.

The V call is TRBV30, the J call TRBJ2-3, with D possibly being TRBD2 (5 bases). The CDR3 contains 14 residues. With 1 base removed from V and 0 bases from J, the gap between germline ends came to 8 bases. CDR1 and CDR2 (germline): GTSNPN, SVGIG (reference sequence). CDR3 protein: CAWSELASTDTQYF. In nucleotides, the CDR3 is TGTGCCTGGAGTGAGCTAGCTAGCACAGATACGCAGTATTTT.

The chain joins TRBV20-1 to TRBJ2-1, with D perhaps TRBD1 or TRBD2 (5 bases each). CDR1 DFQATT and CDR2 SNEGSKA come from the germline V gene (reference sequence). There are 11 residues in the CDR3. V was shortened by 1 base and J by 13 bases, with 11 bases between the two germline ends. Here the CDR3 DNA reads TGCAGTGCTAGAGGTGGTGGGGGTCAGTTCTTC. As protein: CSARGGGGQFF.

The chain couples TRBV15 to TRBJ2-1, with 9 nucleotides matching TRBD2. The CDR3 is made up of 16 amino acids. Looked up from germline, CDR1 is LNHNV and CDR2 is YYDKDF (reference sequence). The V gene end was trimmed by 2 bases and the J gene end by 2 bases; junction bases not matched to a gene: 4. CDR3 nucleotide sequence: TGTGCCACCAGCAGAAGATCTAGCGGGACCTACAATGAGCAGTTCTTC. This translates into CATSRRSSGTYNEQFF.

The sample holds one count of this clone. The rearrangement joins TRBV11-3 to TRBJ2-7, with 8 bases lining up with TRBD1. V dropped 5 bases and J dropped 5; count of bases not matched to a gene: 5. The CDR3 is 13 residues long. Germline CDR1 reads SGHNT; CDR2 reads YENEEA. The CDR3 sequence: CASSRDRFNEQYF. CDR3 bases: TGTGCCAGCAGCCGGGACAGGTTCAACGAGCAGTACTTC. Supplemented by reference TRBV11-3 and TRBJ2-7, the full variable domain reads EAGVVQSPRYKIIEKKQPVAFWCNPISGHNTLYWYLQNLGQGPELLIRYENEEAVDDSQLPKDRFSAERLKGVDSTLKIQPAELGDSAVYLCASSRDRFNEQYFGPGTRLTVT.

Comment on this clone: The sample carries other DNA sequences with the same CDR3. The chain has TRBV7-9 and TRBJ2-1, with 8 nucleotides matching TRBD1. CDR3 length: 14 residues. CDR1 SEHNR and CDR2 FQNEAQ come from the germline V gene (reference sequence). With 9 bases clipped from V and 2 bases from J, the junction kept 6 bases outside the gene matches. The CDR3 sequence: CASIPGGAYNEQFF. In DNA form, the CDR3 reads TGTGCCAGTATTCCAGGGGGCGCCTACAATGAGCAGTTCTTC. Drawing the rest from reference TRBV7-9 and TRBJ2-1, the complete variable domain is DTGVSQNPRHKITKRGQNVTFRCDPISEHNRLYWYRQTLGQGPEFLTYFQNEAQLEKSRLLSDRFSAERPKGSFSTLEIQRTEQGDSAMYLCASIPGGAYNEQFFGPGTRLTVL.

The rearrangement joins TRBV2 to TRBJ2-7, with D unclear. V lost 1 base to trimming and J lost 6 bases, with 22 bases between them. Germline V gene data show CDR1 as SNHLY and CDR2 as FYNNEI. CDR3 length: 17 residues. The CDR3 reads CASSEELGSSAAFEQYF. CDR3 DNA: TGTGCCAGCAGTGAAGAGCTAGGAAGCTCGGCCGCGTTCGAGCAGTACTTC.

V is TRBV6-1 and J is TRBJ2-2; D unclear. The CDR3 length is 18 residues. Germline V CDR1 and CDR2: MNHNS, SASEGT. V was clipped by 2 bases and J by 1 base, with 17 bases between them. The CDR3 loop reads CASSEPRALPMNTGELFF. The CDR3 DNA sequence: TGTGCCAGCAGTGAACCCCGGGCCCTCCCAATGAACACCGGGGAGCTGTTTTTT.

This clone was counted once. This chain links TRBV5-1 with TRBJ2-1; 8 bases fit TRBD2. CDR1 SGHRS and CDR2 YFSETQ come from the germline V gene. The V segment lost 4 bases and the J segment 0 bases; nucleotides outside the gene matches: 6. The CDR3 extends over 16 amino acids. The CDR3 region is CASSGKRESSYNEQFF. The CDR3 DNA is TGCGCCAGCAGCGGGAAGCGGGAGAGCTCCTACAATGAGCAGTTCTTC.

This chain connects TRBV6-5 to TRBJ2-2, with D tentatively TRBD1 (6 bases). CDR1 is MNHEY, CDR2 SVGAGI, per germline. V was pared by 6 bases and J by 2 bases, with 13 bases between. The CDR3 is 15 residues long. For the CDR3, the DNA is TGTGCCAGCAGCCCCGGGACATTCAACACCGGGGAGCTGTTTTTT. Translation gives CASSPGTFNTGELFF.

J is TRBJ1-5 and V is TRBV6-5, with TRBD1 identical over 7 bases. Germline loops: CDR1 MNHEY, CDR2 SVGAGI. Germline trimming cut 6 bases from V and 0 bases from J; bases unmatched to any gene: 5. This CDR3 spans 15 amino acids. The CDR3 DNA reads TGTGCCAGCAGAATAACAGGGGATAGCAATCAGCCCCAGCATTTT. This codes for CASRITGDSNQPQHF.

This chain uses TRBV7-9 with TRBJ2-7; no definite D call. Germline-derived CDR1 and CDR2 are SEHNR and FQNEAQ (reference sequence). The CDR3 is made up of 15 amino acids. The V gene lost 2 bases and the J gene lost 2 bases, with 13 bases spanning the gap. In DNA form, the CDR3 reads TGTGCCAGCAGCTTAACGACGCTAGGCACCTACGAGCAGTACTTC. Residues: CASSLTTLGTYEQYF.

This clone was recorded only once. The chain couples TRBV28 to TRBJ2-7; tentative D call: TRBD2 (6 bases). The germline CDR1 and CDR2 sequences are MDHEN and SYDVKM. The V gene lost 2 bases and the J gene lost 0 bases, with 11 bases spanning the gap. The CDR3 totals 15 residues. The DNA of the CDR3 is TGTGCCAGCAGTTTACGGGGGTCGGGCTCCTACGAGCAGTACTTC. Amino acids: CASSLRGSGSYEQYF.

The rearrangement uses TRBV28 and TRBJ2-5; D is perhaps TRBD2 (5 bases). Germline CDR1 and CDR2: MDHEN and SYDVKM. The CDR3 extends over 15 amino acids. CDR3 protein: CACRDQGSLQETQYF. DNA of the CDR3: TGTGCGTGCAGAGACCAAGGGAGCCTCCAAGAGACCCAGTACTTC.

This chain connects TRBV5-6 to TRBJ2-1; D might be TRBD2 (6 bases). V dropped 2 bases and J dropped 8 bases, with 8 bases sitting between them. This CDR3 contains 12 residues. Looked up from germline, CDR1 is SGHDT and CDR2 is YYEEEE. CDR3: CASSLLAHEQFF. CDR3 coding DNA: TGTGCCAGCAGCTTACTAGCCCATGAGCAGTTCTTC.